This T cell receptor beta chain was sequenced during a study of T cell responses to AZD1222 COVID-19 vaccine. Study outcomes and limitations: The CD4 TCRs associated with vaccination extended across spike and predominated at 160-218 and 743-854. White British donors predominated, females outnumbered males, and clonal diversity was possibly underestimated.

In the case of this clone: Its antigen is currently unknown.

The CDR3 is 15 amino acids. Trimming removed 5 bases from V and 2 bases from J, with 16 bases in between. The germline V gene encodes CDR1 MDHEN and CDR2 SYDVKM. Assay used: immunoSEQ multiplex PCR; TCRdb lists only in-frame clones, some missing. The sample lists fewer than 130,000 clones, around 94% seen once, with approximately 2.2% in the top ten. Here the sequenced sample was peripheral blood, taken on day 0 of AZD1222 vaccination. This chain joins TRBV28 and TRBJ2-7; D is possibly TRBD1 (6 bases). The TCR comes from an adult in good health. The CDR3 loop is CASSHTDRLPYEQYF. CDR3 DNA: TGTGCCAGCAGTCACACCGACAGGTTACCCTACGAGCAGTACTTC.